The source of this TCR beta chain is a study of T cell changes during pregnancy in multiple sclerosis. Sequencing was performed with immunoSEQ multiplex PCR; in TCRdb, only in-frame clones are kept and a portion is missing. The top ten hold about 2% of the sample, which has 45,000 to 60,000 clones, 80% to 90% seen once. Germline loops: CDR1 SGHRS, CDR2 YFSETQ. The length of the CDR3 is 16 residues. The germline V and J ends were trimmed by 0 bases and 4 bases, with 16 bases remaining between them. V gene TRBV5-1 combines with J gene TRBJ1-1, with a tentative D call TRBD1 (6 bases). The clonotype comes from a female donor with multiple sclerosis, enrolled in a pregnancy study. Sample: peripheral blood, taken in the first trimester of pregnancy. The CDR3 sequence is CASSLAAGALGTEAFF. DNA of the CDR3: TGCGCCAGCAGCTTGGCGGCGGGGGCTCTGGGCACTGAAGCTTTCTTT.